This T cell receptor (beta chain) was profiled in a study of blood T cell repertoires in COVID-19. Study at large: From T cells, B-cell-depleted T cells, or PBMCs came the material, which was cDNA or gDNA.

The authors' processing: Estimation of nucleated cell counts relied on the amplification of reference gene primers. Data came from immunoSEQ multiplex PCR; TCRdb stores just in-frame clones and leaves some out. D and trimming were read from the DNA, whereas the V and J calls and clone size are those reported in that table. The sample contains hundreds of thousands of clones, around nine tenths of which appear only once. Trimming shortened V by 4 bases and J by 3 bases, and 12 bases separated the two germline ends. The CDR3 is 14 residues long. CDR1 is SQVTM, CDR2 ANQGSEA, per germline. This clonotype was sampled from a middle-aged woman who had recovered from COVID-19. The sequencing sample was made of PBMCs or T cells enriched from blood (not recorded which). V gene TRBV29-1 combines with J gene TRBJ2-2, with D perhaps TRBD1 (6 bases). The chain's CDR3 is CSVAQGIDTGELFF. The CDR3 DNA follows: TGCAGCGTTGCTCAGGGGATCGACACCGGGGAGCTGTTTTTT.